The source of this TCR beta chain is a study of human T cells and chemical hapten exposure. This clonotype was detected only a few times. The ends lost 5 bases at V and 0 bases at J; junction bases unmatched: 4. The germline V gene has CDR1 SGHTA and CDR2 FQGNSA. This CDR3 region has 16 residues. Specified time point: pre-sensitization, week 0. As to treatment: therapeutic diphenylcyclopropenone sensitization with weekly scalp DPC. Drawing of blood took place ahead of applying each patch test. MiXCR was run by TCRdb on the RACE reads, yielding one entry per CDR3 protein. Altogether under 300,000 distinct CDR3 sequences are present, roughly 8% being singletons, with the ten largest covering 0.9% to 1.5%.

This sequence originates from a man aged 18 to 29 with alopecia areata. Some clones in this sample may be carry-over from other donors' samples. This sample comprised whole blood, obtained in connection with sensitization to the hapten diphenylcyclopropenone (DPC). The chain employs TRBV7-2 and TRBJ2-6, with 7 positions matching TRBD1. The CDR3 nucleotides read TGTGCCAGCAGCACGGACAGGCCCTCTGGGGCCAACGTCCTGACTTTC. This sequence encodes CASSTDRPSGANVLTF. The variable domain in full, completed from reference TRBV7-2 and TRBJ2-6, reads GAGVSQSPSNKVTEKGKDVELRCDPISGHTALYWYRQSLGQGLEFLIYFQGNSAPDKSGLPSDRFSAERTGGSVSTLTIQRTQQEDSAVYLCASSTDRPSGANVLTFGAGSRLTVL.